This is a list of T cell receptor beta chains from one sample in a study of shared clonotypes between healthy human individuals. Using immunoSEQ multiplex PCR, the repertoire was profiled, and TCRdb retains in-frame clones only, with some absent. Seen here are 650,000 to 700,000 clones, less than 95% observed once, and the top ten hold about 33%. Sample: memory CD8+ T cells from PBMCs. The receptors originated from a man between 18 and 29 years old in good health. Some clones in this sample may be carry-over from other donors' samples. Each CDR3 is given with its conserved first and last residue. Each record gives: clone size, J gene, D gene, V gene, CDR3 DNA, CDR3 protein. The D gene is left open where the match is weak. Clone size, where shown, is once, few, many, or a class for clones that have expanded.

abundance: .
j_gene: TRBJ2-3
d_gene: .
v_gene: TRBV2
CDR3nt: TGTGCCAGCAGACAACTACCCACAGATACGCAGTATTTT
CDR3aa: CASRQLPTDTQYF

abundance: .
j_gene: TRBJ2-2
d_gene: .
v_gene: TRBV9
CDR3nt: TGTGCCAGCAGCGCCTCCCACGGCCCTAACACCGGGGAGCTGTTTTTT
CDR3aa: CASSASHGPNTGELFF

abundance: .
j_gene: TRBJ2-1
d_gene: TRBD2
v_gene: TRBV29-1
CDR3nt: TGCAGCGTTTCGGGACTAGCGGGAGGACAAGCGGGTGAGCAGTTCTTC
CDR3aa: CSVSGLAGGQAGEQFF

abundance: .
j_gene: TRBJ2-7
d_gene: .
v_gene: TRBV5-1
CDR3nt: TGCGCCAGCAGTTCCAATCCCTCCGAGCAGTACTTC
CDR3aa: CASSSNPSEQYF

abundance: few
j_gene: TRBJ1-2
d_gene: TRBD1
v_gene: TRBV30
CDR3nt: TGTGCCTGGAGGACTAGGACAGGCGAATACACCTTC
CDR3aa: CAWRTRTGEYTF

abundance: .
j_gene: TRBJ2-5
d_gene: .
v_gene: TRBV28
CDR3nt: TGTGCCAGCAGCCCCGGGGGGACCCAGTACTTC
CDR3aa: CASSPGGTQYF

abundance: .
j_gene: TRBJ2-2
d_gene: .
v_gene: TRBV28
CDR3nt: TGTGCCAGCAGTCTTATGGGACGTCGGAACACCGGGGAGCTGTTTTTT
CDR3aa: CASSLMGRRNTGELFF

abundance: .
j_gene: TRBJ2-7
d_gene: .
v_gene: TRBV7-9
CDR3nt: TGTGCCAGCAGCGGAGGGCCGCGCTACGAGCAGTACTTC
CDR3aa: CASSGGPRYEQYF

abundance: .
j_gene: TRBJ2-1
d_gene: TRBD1
v_gene: TRBV19
CDR3nt: TGTGCCAGTAGTGACGGGACAGGGTCTGCGGGGACTCCTTACAATGAGCAGTTCTTC
CDR3aa: CASSDGTGSAGTPYNEQFF

abundance: .
j_gene: TRBJ2-7
d_gene: .
v_gene: TRBV19
CDR3nt: TGTGCCAGTAGTATTTTAGGACAGCCCTACGAGCAGTACTTC
CDR3aa: CASSILGQPYEQYF

abundance: .
j_gene: TRBJ2-7
d_gene: TRBD1
v_gene: TRBV6-1
CDR3nt: TGTGCCAGCAGTTTTACTTGGACAGGGACTTACGAGCAGTACTTC
CDR3aa: CASSFTWTGTYEQYF

abundance: .
j_gene: TRBJ1-1
d_gene: .
v_gene: TRBV27
CDR3nt: TGTGCCAGCAGTTTATTGTCAGTGAACACTGAAGCTTTCTTT
CDR3aa: CASSLLSVNTEAFF

abundance: .
j_gene: TRBJ2-7
d_gene: .
v_gene: TRBV10-3
CDR3nt: TGTGCCACCTCGGGCTACGGATCCTACGAGCAGTACTTC
CDR3aa: CATSGYGSYEQYF

abundance: .
j_gene: TRBJ2-3
d_gene: .
v_gene: TRBV5-7
CDR3nt: TGTGCCAGCAGCTTGGTCCCAGGGTGGGTAGATACGCAGTATTTT
CDR3aa: CASSLVPGWVDTQYF

abundance: .
j_gene: TRBJ2-5
d_gene: .
v_gene: TRBV5-5
CDR3nt: TGTGCCAGCAGCCCAAACAGAGAGACCCAGTACTTC
CDR3aa: CASSPNRETQYF

abundance: .
j_gene: TRBJ2-1
d_gene: TRBD2
v_gene: TRBV7-2
CDR3nt: TGTGCCAGCAGCTTCGGAATTAGCGGGGCCTACAATGAGCAGTTCTTC
CDR3aa: CASSFGISGAYNEQFF

abundance: .
j_gene: TRBJ2-7
d_gene: TRBD1
v_gene: TRBV7-9
CDR3nt: TGTGCCAGCAGCTCCCCCAGACAGGGGGCTTACGAGCAGTACTTC
CDR3aa: CASSSPRQGAYEQYF

abundance: .
j_gene: TRBJ2-7
d_gene: .
v_gene: TRBV19
CDR3nt: TGTGCCAGTAGTACGGGACAAACTACCTACGAGCAGTACTTC
CDR3aa: CASSTGQTTYEQYF

abundance: .
j_gene: TRBJ2-1
d_gene: .
v_gene: TRBV9
CDR3nt: TGTGCCAGCAGCGTAGGTTCAGGGTCGGGGAATGAGCAGTTCTTC
CDR3aa: CASSVGSGSGNEQFF

abundance: .
j_gene: TRBJ2-6
d_gene: .
v_gene: TRBV5-5
CDR3nt: TGTGCCAGCAGCGAGAGGGCCGGGACCCTGGGCTCTGGGGCCAACGTCCTGACTTTC
CDR3aa: CASSERAGTLGSGANVLTF

abundance: once
j_gene: TRBJ2-5
d_gene: .
v_gene: TRBV6-5
CDR3nt: TGTGCCAGCAGTTACGGACTGGAGGGAGAGACCCAGTACTTC
CDR3aa: CASSYGLEGETQYF

abundance: .
j_gene: TRBJ1-2
d_gene: TRBD1
v_gene: TRBV9
CDR3nt: TGTGCCACAGGGGGCAGTCTCTATGGCTACACCTTC
CDR3aa: CATGGSLYGYTF

abundance: few
j_gene: TRBJ2-5
d_gene: .
v_gene: TRBV4-3
CDR3nt: TGCGCCAGCAGCCCAGGGATTAGGGAGACCCAGTACTTC
CDR3aa: CASSPGIRETQYF

abundance: once
j_gene: TRBJ2-7
d_gene: .
v_gene: TRBV9
CDR3nt: TGTGCCAGCAGCGGAGGGGGCCCGGGCGGGGAAAGGGAGCAGTACTTC
CDR3aa: CASSGGGPGGEREQYF

abundance: .
j_gene: TRBJ2-7
d_gene: .
v_gene: TRBV6-5
CDR3nt: TGTGCCAGCAGTTACGCAGGGCAGGAGCAGTACTTC
CDR3aa: CASSYAGQEQYF

abundance: .
j_gene: TRBJ2-2
d_gene: TRBD1
v_gene: TRBV4-1
CDR3nt: TGCGCCAGCAGCCTTTCGGCCAACCAGGGGGAGCAGTTGGAGCTGTTTTTT
CDR3aa: CASSLSANQGEQLELFF

abundance: .
j_gene: TRBJ1-1
d_gene: .
v_gene: TRBV30
CDR3nt: TGTGCCTGGAGCCCAAGCGGGAGACTCACTGAAGCTTTCTTT
CDR3aa: CAWSPSGRLTEAFF

abundance: once
j_gene: TRBJ2-3
d_gene: .
v_gene: TRBV19
CDR3nt: TGTGCCAGTAGTATTTCCTCCTTCGAGAGTACAGATACGCAGTATTTT
CDR3aa: CASSISSFESTDTQYF

abundance: few
j_gene: TRBJ1-2
d_gene: .
v_gene: TRBV27
CDR3nt: TGTGCCAGCAGTACGCGGTTAGGGACTACCGTACATGGCTACACCTTC
CDR3aa: CASSTRLGTTVHGYTF

abundance: once
j_gene: TRBJ2-2
d_gene: .
v_gene: TRBV7-9
CDR3nt: TGTGCCAGCAGCTTGCCCTCTGGGACCGGGGAGCTGTTTTTT
CDR3aa: CASSLPSGTGELFF

abundance: .
j_gene: TRBJ1-2
d_gene: .
v_gene: TRBV6-1
CDR3nt: TGTGCCATAGGGGGAGGACAGCACACCTTC
CDR3aa: CAIGGGQHTF

abundance: once
j_gene: TRBJ2-1
d_gene: .
v_gene: TRBV5-4
CDR3nt: TGTGCCAGCACCTCAGCCCTAGCCTACAATGAGCAGTTCTTC
CDR3aa: CASTSALAYNEQFF

abundance: .
j_gene: TRBJ1-1
d_gene: .
v_gene: TRBV2
CDR3nt: TGTGCCAGCATAGGGGAGAGCACTGAAGCTTTCTTT
CDR3aa: CASIGESTEAFF

abundance: once
j_gene: TRBJ1-2
d_gene: TRBD1
v_gene: TRBV4-1
CDR3nt: TGCGCCAGCAGCCAACCACTCCGGACAGGGGGCACGGTGCGCTACACCTTC
CDR3aa: CASSQPLRTGGTVRYTF

abundance: .
j_gene: TRBJ1-2
d_gene: .
v_gene: TRBV6-5
CDR3nt: TGTGCCAGCAGTGAAAACAGCGAATATGGCTACACCTTC
CDR3aa: CASSENSEYGYTF

abundance: once
j_gene: TRBJ2-3
d_gene: .
v_gene: TRBV7-7
CDR3nt: TGTGCCAGCAGCTTGGGGGCGGGCCCGGGCACAGATACGCAGTATTTT
CDR3aa: CASSLGAGPGTDTQYF

abundance: .
j_gene: TRBJ2-3
d_gene: .
v_gene: TRBV9
CDR3nt: TGTGCCAGCAGCGTAGTCAAGGGGGTAGGCACAGATACGCAGTATTTT
CDR3aa: CASSVVKGVGTDTQYF

abundance: .
j_gene: TRBJ1-3
d_gene: .
v_gene: TRBV27
CDR3nt: TGTGCCAGCATGAGTCGTGGTTATGGAAACACCATATATTTT
CDR3aa: CASMSRGYGNTIYF

abundance: .
j_gene: TRBJ2-7
d_gene: TRBD1
v_gene: TRBV7-9
CDR3nt: TGTGCCAGCAGCTTTTTGCAGGGGGCGACTTCCTACGAGCAGTACTTC
CDR3aa: CASSFLQGATSYEQYF

abundance: once
j_gene: TRBJ2-1
d_gene: .
v_gene: TRBV27
CDR3nt: TGTGCCAGCAGTATGAGGGACTACAATGAGCAGTTCTTC
CDR3aa: CASSMRDYNEQFF

abundance: .
j_gene: TRBJ2-7
d_gene: .
v_gene: TRBV11-2
CDR3nt: TGTGCCAGCACCTGGTCGAGCGGAGCCTACGAGCAGTACTTC
CDR3aa: CASTWSSGAYEQYF